This T cell receptor (beta chain) was recorded in a study of blood T cells in healthy people across ages. Study results and caveats: Roughly linear age-related decline in beta diversity appeared, significant by age 40. Researchers said unsorted PBMCs prevented a conclusive naive versus antigen-experienced comparison.

Comments on this clonotype: Its antigen is currently unknown.

A J-beta primer mix and a sample-barcoded 5' primer were used in a second PCR of about 7 to 11 cycles. CDR3-containing paired-end reads numbered at least 2.5 million in each sample. One entry per CDR3 protein results from TCRdb running MiXCR on the 5' RACE reads. This sample has 1.5 million to 2 million distinct CDR3 sequences; 28% occur once, and the top ten carry roughly 8%. The V end lost 6 bases, the J end lost 7 bases, and 18 bases lay between the germline ends. The CDR3 extends over 13 amino acids. The germline V gene has CDR1 SQVTM and CDR2 ANQGSEA. The sample, 7.5 to 10 milliliters of peripheral blood, was drawn from each donor.

The specimen sequenced was blood. The receptor was isolated from a woman in her twenties or thirties in good health. The chain uses TRBV29-1 and TRBJ2-5; tentative D call: TRBD2 (6 bases). CDR3 nucleotide sequence: TGCAGCGTGCGGGACTCCACCCGGGGGACCCAGTACTTC. Its protein product is CSVRDSTRGTQYF.